These T cell receptor beta chains were read from a single sample in a study of a mutant IDH1 vaccine in newly diagnosed glioma. What these receptors recognize is not known. Clones were read by immunoSEQ multiplex PCR, and TCRdb kept only the in-frame ones, dropping some. The sample comprises approximately 82,000 clones, roughly 85% of which are singletons, and over 2% rests with the top ten. Sequencing was performed on PBMCs, taken from a glioma patient whose treatment included an IDH1 peptide vaccine. These receptors originate from a man aged 25-45 years with glioma. Some clones in this sample may be carry-over from other donors' samples. The CDR3 runs from the conserved cysteine through the conserved F or W. The D gene is left open where the match is weak. Clone sizes are given selectively: once, few, many, or a class where the clone is expanded.

v_call: TRBV5-1
cdr3_length: 16
clone_size: .
j_call: TRBJ2-2
d_call: TRBD1
cdr3_nt: TGCGCCAGCAGCTCCGACAGGGGAATTAGCACCGGGGAGCTGTTTTTT
cdr3_aa: CASSSDRGISTGELFF

v_call: TRBV5-6
cdr3_length: 13
clone_size: .
j_call: TRBJ2-5
d_call: .
cdr3_nt: TGTGCCAGCAGCTCCGTAGTGAAAGAGACCCAGTACTTC
cdr3_aa: CASSSVVKETQYF

v_call: TRBV15
cdr3_length: 14
clone_size: .
j_call: TRBJ1-5
d_call: .
cdr3_nt: TGTGCCACCAGCAGAGATAACGGGGATCAGCCCCAGCATTTT
cdr3_aa: CATSRDNGDQPQHF

v_call: TRBV6-1
cdr3_length: 15
clone_size: .
j_call: TRBJ2-7
d_call: .
cdr3_nt: TGTGCCAGCATTTTGACAGGCGAAAGCTCCTACGAGCAGTACTTC
cdr3_aa: CASILTGESSYEQYF

v_call: TRBV27
cdr3_length: 15
clone_size: .
j_call: TRBJ1-1
d_call: .
cdr3_nt: TGTGCCAGCAGTTTATCAGCCGTTAGAGGCACTGAAGCTTTCTTT
cdr3_aa: CASSLSAVRGTEAFF

v_call: TRBV27
cdr3_length: 12
clone_size: .
j_call: TRBJ1-2
d_call: TRBD1
cdr3_nt: TGTGCCAGCATAACAGGGGGCAGAGGCTACACCTTC
cdr3_aa: CASITGGRGYTF

v_call: TRBV7-6
cdr3_length: 15
clone_size: once
j_call: TRBJ1-4
d_call: TRBD1
cdr3_nt: TGTGCCAGCAGCTCGTCCGGGACAGGGGCTGAAAAACTGTTTTTT
cdr3_aa: CASSSSGTGAEKLFF

v_call: TRBV18
cdr3_length: 14
clone_size: .
j_call: TRBJ2-2
d_call: TRBD2
cdr3_nt: TGTGCCAGCTCAGCGGGGACTAACACCGGGGAGCTGCTTTTT
cdr3_aa: CASSAGTNTGELLF

v_call: TRBV5-1
cdr3_length: 16
clone_size: .
j_call: TRBJ2-1
d_call: .
cdr3_nt: TGCGCCAGCAGCGCGGCGGTGGGAGCCCGCTACAATGAGCAGTTCTTC
cdr3_aa: CASSAAVGARYNEQFF

v_call: TRBV5-1
cdr3_length: 13
clone_size: .
j_call: TRBJ2-1
d_call: .
cdr3_nt: TGCGCCAGCAGGCCGAGCTCCTACAATGAGCAGTTCTTC
cdr3_aa: CASRPSSYNEQFF

v_call: TRBV7-2
cdr3_length: 16
clone_size: .
j_call: TRBJ2-1
d_call: TRBD2
cdr3_nt: TGTGCCAGCAGCTTAGCGCGGACTAGCGGGGGAAATGAGCAGTTCTTC
cdr3_aa: CASSLARTSGGNEQFF

v_call: TRBV9
cdr3_length: 14
clone_size: .
j_call: TRBJ2-7
d_call: TRBD2
cdr3_nt: TGTGCCAGCAGCGTCCTAGCGGGCCCCTACGAGCAGTACTTC
cdr3_aa: CASSVLAGPYEQYF

v_call: TRBV28
cdr3_length: 14
clone_size: .
j_call: TRBJ2-7
d_call: .
cdr3_nt: TGTGCCAGCAGTCGGGTTAGAGTAGTCTACGAGCAGTACTTC
cdr3_aa: CASSRVRVVYEQYF

v_call: TRBV7-9
cdr3_length: 13
clone_size: .
j_call: TRBJ2-1
d_call: .
cdr3_nt: TGTGCCAGCAGCCTGACTGATCCCAATGAGCAGTTCTTC
cdr3_aa: CASSLTDPNEQFF

v_call: TRBV6-1
cdr3_length: 16
clone_size: .
j_call: TRBJ2-7
d_call: TRBD1
cdr3_nt: TGTGCCAGCAGTGAAAATTGGACAGGGGGCCGGTACGAGCAGTACTTC
cdr3_aa: CASSENWTGGRYEQYF

v_call: TRBV7-2
cdr3_length: 14
clone_size: .
j_call: TRBJ2-5
d_call: .
cdr3_nt: TGTGCCAGCAGCTTATGGCAGTTGCAAGAGACCCAGTACTTC
cdr3_aa: CASSLWQLQETQYF

v_call: TRBV9
cdr3_length: 15
clone_size: .
j_call: TRBJ2-7
d_call: .
cdr3_nt: TGTGCCAGCAGCCCCCGGGACAGCGGGTCCTACGAGCAGTACTTC
cdr3_aa: CASSPRDSGSYEQYF

v_call: TRBV18
cdr3_length: 14
clone_size: .
j_call: TRBJ2-7
d_call: TRBD2
cdr3_nt: TGTGCCAGCTCACCGGGAGGGGCCTCCTACGAGCAGTACTTC
cdr3_aa: CASSPGGASYEQYF

v_call: TRBV5-1
cdr3_length: 17
clone_size: .
j_call: TRBJ2-7
d_call: TRBD2
cdr3_nt: TGCGCCAGCAGCTTGGGGGCTAGCGGGAGTAACGGCTACGAGCAGTACTTC
cdr3_aa: CASSLGASGSNGYEQYF

v_call: TRBV6-6
cdr3_length: 12
clone_size: .
j_call: TRBJ2-2
d_call: .
cdr3_nt: TGTGCCAGCAGTTACTCGGGCGGGGAGCTGTTTTTT
cdr3_aa: CASSYSGGELFF

v_call: TRBV27
cdr3_length: 14
clone_size: .
j_call: TRBJ1-2
d_call: TRBD1
cdr3_nt: TGTGCCAGCAGTTTGCCACAAAGGGACAGGGGCTACACCTTC
cdr3_aa: CASSLPQRDRGYTF

v_call: TRBV5-4
cdr3_length: 14
clone_size: .
j_call: TRBJ1-2
d_call: .
cdr3_nt: TGTGCCAGCACCAAACCGGGCTCAGACTATGGCTACACCTTC
cdr3_aa: CASTKPGSDYGYTF

v_call: TRBV6-5
cdr3_length: 12
clone_size: .
j_call: TRBJ2-3
d_call: TRBD2
cdr3_nt: TGTGCGACTAGCGGTAACACAGATACGCAGTATTTT
cdr3_aa: CATSGNTDTQYF

v_call: TRBV18
cdr3_length: 13
clone_size: .
j_call: TRBJ2-7
d_call: TRBD1
cdr3_nt: TGTGCCAGCTCACCTAACAGGGGCGACGAGCAGTACTTC
cdr3_aa: CASSPNRGDEQYF

v_call: TRBV6-5
cdr3_length: 14
clone_size: .
j_call: TRBJ1-2
d_call: TRBD1
cdr3_nt: TGTGCCAGCAGCCCCCGTCTGGACAGGGATGGCTACACCTTC
cdr3_aa: CASSPRLDRDGYTF

v_call: TRBV28
cdr3_length: 16
clone_size: .
j_call: TRBJ1-6
d_call: .
cdr3_nt: TGTGCCAGCAGTCGGACGGGTAGCTCCTATAATTCACCCCTCCACTTT
cdr3_aa: CASSRTGSSYNSPLHF

v_call: TRBV29-1
cdr3_length: 12
clone_size: once
j_call: TRBJ1-4
d_call: TRBD1
cdr3_nt: TGCAGCGTTGGGACAGGGGGAGAAAAACTGTTTTTT
cdr3_aa: CSVGTGGEKLFF

v_call: TRBV9
cdr3_length: 12
clone_size: .
j_call: TRBJ2-2
d_call: .
cdr3_nt: TGTGCCAGCAGCGTAGGAGGGGGGGAGCTGTTTTTT
cdr3_aa: CASSVGGGELFF

v_call: TRBV15
cdr3_length: 15
clone_size: .
j_call: TRBJ2-1
d_call: .
cdr3_nt: TGTGCCACCAGCAGAGACCCGGACAGTTACAATGAGCAGTTCTTC
cdr3_aa: CATSRDPDSYNEQFF

v_call: TRBV7-9
cdr3_length: 15
clone_size: .
j_call: TRBJ2-4
d_call: .
cdr3_nt: TGTGCCAGCAGCTCGCCCGGCGTGACCAAAAACATTCAGTACTTC
cdr3_aa: CASSSPGVTKNIQYF

v_call: TRBV29-1
cdr3_length: 12
clone_size: .
j_call: TRBJ1-1
d_call: .
cdr3_nt: TGCAGCGTTGTCTTTTCTGGCACTGAAGCTTTCTTT
cdr3_aa: CSVVFSGTEAFF

v_call: TRBV13
cdr3_length: 13
clone_size: .
j_call: TRBJ2-7
d_call: .
cdr3_nt: TGTGCCAGCAGCCCCAGGGGGGGGAACGAGCAGTACTTC
cdr3_aa: CASSPRGGNEQYF

v_call: TRBV19
cdr3_length: 15
clone_size: .
j_call: TRBJ2-3
d_call: .
cdr3_nt: TGTGCCAGTAGTATAGGGCAACCCAGCACAGATACGCAGTATTTT
cdr3_aa: CASSIGQPSTDTQYF

v_call: TRBV7-9
cdr3_length: 14
clone_size: .
j_call: TRBJ1-2
d_call: .
cdr3_nt: TGTGCCAGCAGCCGACTGACAGGAAACTATGGCTACACCTTC
cdr3_aa: CASSRLTGNYGYTF

v_call: TRBV6-5
cdr3_length: 14
clone_size: .
j_call: TRBJ2-7
d_call: TRBD2
cdr3_nt: TGTGCCAGCAGTTCCCTAAGCGGGGCATCCGAGCAGTACTTC
cdr3_aa: CASSSLSGASEQYF

v_call: TRBV7-3
cdr3_length: 16
clone_size: .
j_call: TRBJ2-7
d_call: TRBD1
cdr3_nt: TGTGCCAGCAGCCTCAAGCCCGGGACAGGCCTATGCGGGCAGTACTTC
cdr3_aa: CASSLKPGTGLCGQYF

v_call: TRBV30
cdr3_length: 14
clone_size: .
j_call: TRBJ1-2
d_call: .
cdr3_nt: TGTGCCTGGGGTGTATGGGGCCATGCTGATGGCTACACCTTC
cdr3_aa: CAWGVWGHADGYTF

v_call: TRBV2
cdr3_length: 14
clone_size: .
j_call: TRBJ1-2
d_call: TRBD1
cdr3_nt: TGTGCCAGCTTAGGACAGGGGAATTACTATGGCTACACCTTC
cdr3_aa: CASLGQGNYYGYTF